The 30 T cell receptor beta chains below come from one sample, sequenced in a study of post-analysis software for immune sequencing data. Unique molecular identifiers had been added to the TCR beta cDNA libraries. One entry per CDR3 protein results from TCRdb running MiXCR on the PCR reads. Among about 540,000 distinct CDR3 sequences listed, around 36% were seen once. For these TCRs, the target antigens are not known. Points from the study as a whole: Patients showed TRBV5-6, TRBV5-1 and TRBV20-1 among 4 or 5 TRBV segments more frequent than in controls.

Input material: blood. The origin of the receptors is a girl aged 2-17 years with multiple sclerosis.

This clonotype was detected only a few times. The gene calls are TRBV7-8 and TRBJ2-5, with 8 bases lining up with TRBD2. The CDR3 length is 16 residues. V was clipped by 0 bases and J by 2 bases; unmatched bases: 5. From germline, CDR1 is SGHVS and CDR2 FQNEAQ. The CDR3 loop reads CASSLARLAGQETQYF. Written as DNA, the CDR3 is TGTGCCAGCAGCTTAGCGCGTTTAGCGGGGCAAGAGACCCAGTACTTC.

This chain connects TRBV5-1 to TRBJ2-7; 7 bases line up with TRBD1. Trimming took 4 bases from V and 2 from J; bases not matched to a gene: 9. The CDR3 is 15 residues long. Germline loops: CDR1 SGHRS, CDR2 YFSETQ. CDR3 nucleotides: TGCGCCAGCAGCATAAGTCCGGGACAGCCCTACGAGCAGTACTTC. It specifies CASSISPGQPYEQYF.

The CDR3 sequence: CASSLAHGRGGETQYF. The CDR3 DNA follows: TGTGCCAGCAGCTTAGCGCATGGGCGAGGGGGAGAGACCCAGTACTTC. The chain employs TRBV7-2 and TRBJ2-5; perhaps TRBD1 as D (6 bases). There are 16 residues in the CDR3. Germline CDR1 is SGHTA and CDR2 is FQGNSA. V was clipped by 0 bases and J by 4 bases, with 15 bases between them.

This clonotype occurred a few times. The chain joins TRBV5-4 to TRBJ2-5; 8 positions agree with TRBD1. There are 16 residues in the CDR3. J was trimmed by 7 bases and V by 4 bases; bases with no gene match: 15. Germline-derived CDR1 and CDR2 are SGHNT and YYREEE (reference sequence). The CDR3 protein is CASSAPLDRGLGTQYF. CDR3 sequence (DNA): TGTGCCAGCAGCGCCCCCCTTGACAGGGGACTCGGGACCCAGTACTTC.

The chain employs TRBV7-9 and TRBJ1-6; 7 nucleotides align to TRBD1. Germline loops: CDR1 SEHNR, CDR2 FQNEAQ (reference sequence). The CDR3 is 15 residues long. The V gene end was trimmed by 5 bases and the J gene end by 9 bases; junction bases not matched to a gene: 10. CDR3 nucleotides: TGTGCCAGCAGCCTCCAACAGGGGATCGTTTCACCCCTCCACTTT. Translated, it gives CASSLQQGIVSPLHF.

This chain connects TRBV3-1 to TRBJ1-1; no firm D call. CDR1 LGHDT and CDR2 YNNKEL come from the germline V gene (reference sequence). V dropped 1 base and J dropped 6 bases, with 12 bases sitting between them. The CDR3 has 14 residues. The CDR3 coding sequence is TGTGCCAGCAGCCAAGGCTGGGATAGGCCTGAAGCTTTCTTT. It codes for CASSQGWDRPEAFF.

V is TRBV6-6 and J is TRBJ2-1; D may be TRBD1 (5 bases). Germline V gives CDR1 MNHNY, CDR2 SVGAGI (reference sequence). The germline V and J ends were trimmed by 2 bases and 5 bases, with 13 bases remaining between them. CDR3 size: 15 residues. Here the CDR3 reads CASSYLLETDNEQFF. DNA for the CDR3: TGTGCCAGCAGTTACCTCCTAGAGACAGACAATGAGCAGTTCTTC.

The chain employs TRBV2 and TRBJ2-5, with TRBD2 identical over 8 bases. CDR3 size: 16 residues. V dropped 5 bases and J dropped 7; count of bases not matched to a gene: 15. Germline V gene lookup returns CDR1 SNHLY and CDR2 FYNNEI. Here the CDR3 DNA reads TGTGCCAGCAGTCCATCACGCGTAGCGGGGAGCGGGACCCAGTACTTC. Translated, it gives CASSPSRVAGSGTQYF.

Only a few counts were recorded for this clonotype. This chain joins TRBV10-1 and TRBJ2-5, with D unresolved. There are 13 residues in the CDR3. V dropped 7 bases and J dropped 3 bases, with 12 bases sitting between them. Germline V lookup: CDR1 WNHNN, CDR2 SYGVQD (reference sequence). The chain's CDR3 is CASNSGVEETQYF. The CDR3 nucleotides are TGCGCCAGCAACAGTGGGGTGGAAGAGACCCAGTACTTC.

The gene calls are TRBV7-9 and TRBJ1-1; 7 positions match TRBD1. CDR3 length: 12 amino acids. Germline CDR1 is SEHNR and CDR2 is FQNEAQ (reference sequence). J lost 7 bases, V lost 8 bases, and 7 bases had no gene match. The CDR3 DNA reads TGTGCCAGCCCAGGGGGGGCTAGTGAAGCTTTCTTT. It encodes CASPGGASEAFF.

This chain links TRBV5-1 with TRBJ1-2; no reliable D call. In germline, CDR1 is SGHRS, CDR2 YFSETQ. The CDR3 has 13 amino acids. The V and J ends lost 2 bases and 3 bases respectively, with 8 bases between them. CDR3 nucleotide sequence: TGCGCCAGCAGCTTCCAGGACCACTATGGCTACACCTTC. Translating it yields CASSFQDHYGYTF.

This clonotype was seen more than once but under ten times. The chain links TRBV20-1 to TRBJ2-3; 11 nucleotides line up with TRBD2. V lost 5 bases to trimming and J lost 6 bases; unmatched junction nucleotides: 7. The germline V gene has CDR1 DFQATT and CDR2 SNEGSKA (reference sequence). This CDR3 is 14 amino acids long. The CDR3 coding sequence is TGCAGTGCTGCCGCCGCTAGCGGGGGGGATACGCAGTATTTT. Amino acid sequence: CSAAAASGGDTQYF.

CDR3 sequence reads: CASRSRDSEQFF. The DNA for the CDR3 is TGTGCCAGCAGGTCCCGGGACAGTGAGCAGTTCTTC. The chain links TRBV11-3 to TRBJ2-1; 7 bases map to TRBD1. This CDR3 contains 12 residues. Unmatched junction bases numbered 5, after V lost 6 bases and J lost 9 bases. Germline V gives CDR1 SGHNT, CDR2 YENEEA.

This clonotype has a handful of counts. This rearrangement joins TRBV11-1 to TRBJ1-2; a weak D match, TRBD1 (5 bases). With 2 bases removed from V and 2 bases from J, the gap between germline ends came to 9 bases. Germline V CDR1 and CDR2: SGHAT, FQDESV (reference sequence). The CDR3 extends over 14 amino acids. The CDR3 region has the DNA TGTGCCAGCAGCTTATCGGGGCAGAACTATGGCTACACCTTC. Translating it yields CASSLSGQNYGYTF.

The chain is built from TRBV20-1 and TRBJ1-4; D may be TRBD1 (6 bases). The V gene lost 5 bases and the J gene lost 4 bases, with 11 bases spanning the gap. CDR3 length: 13 amino acids. Germline V gene data show CDR1 as DFQATT and CDR2 as SNEGSKA (reference sequence). DNA of the CDR3: TGCAGTGCTCCGGACAGCTATAATGAAAAACTGTTTTTT. It translates to CSAPDSYNEKLFF.

Only a few counts were recorded for this clonotype. This rearrangement joins TRBV5-1 to TRBJ2-5; 8 bases line up with TRBD2. The CDR3 totals 14 residues. Germline CDR1 is SGHRS and CDR2 is YFSETQ. Losses at the gene ends were 4 bases for V and 6 bases for J; bases not matched to a gene: 8. In DNA form, the CDR3 reads TGCGCCAGCAGCCAAACTAGCGGACAACAGACCCAGTACTTC. Its translation is CASSQTSGQQTQYF.

The chain employs TRBV20-1 and TRBJ1-5; D gene uncertain. Trimming removed 1 base at V and 2 bases at J, with 9 bases between. The CDR3 length is 14 residues. Germline CDR1 is DFQATT and CDR2 is SNEGSKA (reference sequence). The CDR3 sequence is CSARGVSRNQPQHF. For the CDR3, the DNA is TGCAGTGCTAGAGGAGTCAGCCGCAATCAGCCCCAGCATTTT.

The chain combines TRBV7-9 with TRBJ2-1; D possibly matches TRBD1 or TRBD2 (6 bases each). The V end lost 2 bases, the J end lost 7 bases, and 15 bases lay between the germline ends. In germline, CDR1 is SEHNR, CDR2 FQNEAQ (reference sequence). The length of the CDR3 is 15 residues. The DNA of the CDR3 is TGTGCCAGCAGCTTAAGTCCGGGGGCGGTGAATGAGCAGTTCTTC. It specifies CASSLSPGAVNEQFF.

This clonotype has only a few counts. V usage is TRBV27 and J usage is TRBJ2-4; no firm D call. This CDR3 spans 16 amino acids. Trimming pared 7 bases from V and 3 bases from J, leaving 19 bases between. Germline CDR1 is MNHEY and CDR2 is SMNVEV (reference sequence). In nucleotides, the CDR3 is TGTGCCAGCACCGAGATATCTGGGATGGGCAAAAACATTCAGTACTTC. Its protein is CASTEISGMGKNIQYF.

This chain joins TRBV7-3 and TRBJ2-7; unclear D gene. V was clipped by 2 bases and J by 1 base, with 12 bases between them. The CDR3 sequence is 15 residues long. Germline CDR1 reads SGHTA; CDR2 reads FQGTGA. CDR3 DNA: TGTGCCAGCAGCTTACGCGGCGGACCATCCTACGAGCAGTACTTC. Translation gives CASSLRGGPSYEQYF. Full variable domain (rest looked up from reference TRBV7-3 and TRBJ2-7): GAGVSQTPSNKVTEKGKYVELRCDPISGHTALYWYRQSLGQGPEFLIYFQGTGAADDSGLPNDRFFAVRPEGSVSTLKIQRTERGDSAVYLCASSLRGGPSYEQYFGPGTRLTVT.

The CDR3 nucleotides are TGTGCCAGTAGAACTACTAGCGGCTTGAGCTCCTACAATGAGCAGTTCTTC. Translation: CASRTTSGLSSYNEQFF. V gene TRBV19 combines with J gene TRBJ2-1, with 8 positions matching TRBD2. Unmatched junction bases numbered 10, after V lost 6 bases and J lost 0 bases. Germline CDR1 LNHDA, CDR2 SQIVND (reference sequence). The CDR3 has 17 amino acids.

This clonotype was observed once. V is TRBV3-1 and J is TRBJ2-1; D is unclear. The CDR3 has 13 amino acids. Per the germline V gene, CDR1 is LGHDT and CDR2 is YNNKEL (reference sequence). Trimming removed 2 bases from V and 10 bases from J, with 12 bases in between. The CDR3 spells CASSQKSPGEQFF. As DNA, the CDR3 is TGTGCCAGCAGCCAAAAGAGCCCCGGGGAGCAGTTCTTC.

The rearrangement uses TRBV15 and TRBJ2-5; 9 bases are a match to TRBD1. CDR3 length: 17 amino acids. V gave up 0 bases and J gave up 4 bases; unmatched junction bases: 9. CDR1 LNHNV and CDR2 YYDKDF come from the germline V gene (reference sequence). The CDR3 loop reads CATSRELGQGQGETQYF. The CDR3 DNA reads as TGTGCCACCAGCAGAGAGCTAGGACAGGGGCAGGGAGAGACCCAGTACTTC. The full variable domain, its missing parts supplied by reference TRBV15 and TRBJ2-5, is DAMVIQNPRYQVTQFGKPVTLSCSQTLNHNVMYWYQQKSSQAPKLLFHYYDKDFNNEADTPDNFQSRRPNTSFCFLDIRSPGLGDTAMYLCATSRELGQGQGETQYFGPGTRLLVL.

This clonotype was seen more than once but under ten times. The gene calls are TRBV7-2 and TRBJ2-5; TRBD2 agrees at 11 bases. Germline lookup yields CDR1 SGHTA and CDR2 FQGNSA. J was trimmed by 4 bases and V by 5 bases; bases with no gene match: 9. The CDR3 runs to 16 residues. CDR3 loop: CASSAIAGGPPETQYF. The CDR3 coding sequence is TGTGCCAGCAGCGCCATAGCGGGGGGGCCACCAGAGACCCAGTACTTC.

V gene TRBV5-1 combines with J gene TRBJ1-1; no reliable D call. V shed 1 base and J shed 1 base, with 8 bases lying between them. The length of the CDR3 is 14 residues. The germline CDR1 and CDR2 sequences are SGHRS and YFSETQ. For the CDR3, the DNA is TGCGCCAGCAGCTTGTCTGCCCCGAACACTGAAGCTTTCTTT. Its protein is CASSLSAPNTEAFF.

The V and J genes are TRBV4-1 and TRBJ1-5, with D possibly matching TRBD1 (5 bases). The V end lost 1 base, the J end lost 1 base, and 8 bases lay between the germline ends. CDR3 length: 15 amino acids. CDR1 and CDR2 (germline): MGHRA, YSYEKL. The CDR3 spells CASSQGGVSNQPQHF. CDR3 nucleotides: TGCGCCAGCAGCCAAGGGGGGGTCAGCAATCAGCCCCAGCATTTT.

This chain connects TRBV7-8 to TRBJ2-1; D remains unclear. This CDR3 contains 13 residues. Trimming pared 1 base from V and 12 bases from J, leaving 13 bases between. Per the germline V gene, CDR1 is SGHVS and CDR2 is FQNEAQ. The CDR3 DNA follows: TGTGCCAGCAGCTTAGTTTCGGGCTGGATGCAGTTCTTC. Translation: CASSLVSGWMQFF. Supplemented by reference TRBV7-8 and TRBJ2-1, the full variable domain reads GAGVSQSPRYKVAKRGQDVALRCDPISGHVSLFWYQQALGQGPEFLTYFQNEAQLDKSGLPSDRFFAERPEGSVSTLKIQRTQQEDSAVYLCASSLVSGWMQFFGPGTRLTVL.

The rearrangement uses TRBV5-1 and TRBJ2-1; 11 nucleotides match TRBD2. V was clipped by 3 bases and J by 2 bases; unmatched bases: 7. The CDR3 loop spans 17 amino acids. CDR1 is SGHRS and CDR2 is YFSETQ in the germline V gene. This chain's CDR3 is CASSSRPSGGPYNEQFF. In DNA, the CDR3 is TGCGCCAGCAGCTCCAGACCTAGCGGGGGGCCCTACAATGAGCAGTTCTTC.

The chain carries TRBV5-1 and TRBJ2-7; D possibly corresponds to TRBD2 (6 bases). The assigned J gene may be wrong: the sequence end matches TRBJ2-5 better. Per germline, CDR1 SGHRS and CDR2 YFSETQ. The CDR3 is 15 residues long. The CDR3 sequence is CASSLSWGGTETQYF. CDR3 sequence (DNA): TGCGCCAGCAGCTTAAGTTGGGGAGGTACCGAGACCCAGTACTTC.

This clonotype was seen only a few times. CDR3 bases: TGTGCCAGCAGGCGAGGGTATACAAAACGGACTTTCTTT. This sequence encodes CASRRGYTKRTFF. The chain uses TRBV2 and TRBJ1-1; D is uncertain. CDR3 length: 13 residues. From germline, CDR1 is SNHLY and CDR2 FYNNEI. V gave up 6 bases and J gave up 12 bases, with 20 bases separating them.